This TCR beta chain came from a study of response to subunit inactivated influenza vaccine (dated by TCRdb to the late 2010s). With regard to the full study: Deep quantitative T cell receptor repertoire profiling was used in the study to track responses to a trivalent subunit inactivated influenza vaccine.

After removal of 6 bases from V and 4 bases from J, the junction retains 11 bases not matched to a gene. The CDR3 holds 15 amino acids from the cysteine to the phenylalanine. The CDR3 DNA has 45 bases and is translated from base 1. Via the germline V gene, CDR1 is MNHEY and CDR2 SVGEGT. What the study reported, not specific to this receptor: The authors proposed that each seasonal influenza vaccination may bring in only a limited number of new T cells.

About this clonotype itself: Its antigen target is currently unknown. Qualities for individual bases were not recorded, and no much larger clone is one base off.

Library prep was done by RT-PCR. The listed sequencing device is Illumina HiSeq 2500. TCRdb redid the processing of the public reads, applying fastp at Q25 and MiXCR, and retained in-frame beta chains. Rows with one shared CDR3 protein collapse into an entry with the most common genes and DNA. For this sample there are around 530,000 distinct CDR3 sequences; approximately 10% appear just once. Of the sample, 9.5% to 13% is held by the ten largest clones. The TCR originated in a man aged 45-60 years who received an inactivated influenza vaccine. Donor details come from another sample of the same person, matched by shared clones. Material: PBMCs from blood, obtained on the day of vaccination. Rearrangement joined TRBV6-2 or TRBV6-3 to TRBJ2-5; 7 central bases correspond to TRBD1. Here the CDR3 is given as CASSFHRGSRETQYF. The DNA sequence reads TGTGCCAGCAGCTTCCACAGGGGATCACGAGAGACCCAGTACTTC.